The clone carrying this T cell receptor (beta chain) was seen at least ten times. Its target is unknown. This specimen belongs to a study of T cell repertoires in cytomegalovirus infection. Study in general: Evidence of both CMV infection and a matching HLA type came from public TCR beta signatures. Findings of the study overall: Ex vivo, HLA-C-restricted CMV-specific TCR beta clonotypes prevailed over the rest of the response. Cumulative public TCR beta family frequency identified carriers of CMV plus the relevant HLA.

With V trimmed by 1 base and J by 11 bases, 10 bases remained unmatched. This CDR3 is 15 amino acids long. CDR1 SEHNR and CDR2 FQNEAQ come from the germline V gene (reference sequence). TCRdb re-analysed the reads in MiXCR, keeping a single row per CDR3 protein. In the table there are about 400,000 distinct CDR3 sequences, around a sixth of which are singletons. The V gene is TRBV7-9, the J gene TRBJ1-4, with 7 bases matching TRBD1. Sequencing used PBMCs. The TCR comes from a human donor in good health (CMV status not recorded). Some clones in this sample may be carry-over from other donors' samples. The DNA of the CDR3 is TGTGCCAGCAGCTTAGAGGGCCAGGGGGGGCCGAAACTGTTTTTT. This translates into CASSLEGQGGPKLFF.